The 15 T cell receptor beta chains listed next were all sequenced from one sample in a study of blood T cell repertoires in COVID-19. The data were produced by immunoSEQ multiplex PCR, yet TCRdb's version contains in-frame clones alone and is incomplete. The data show almost 95,000 clones, around 72% seen once. The sequenced material came from peripheral blood. The receptor set was obtained from a woman in her sixties in a cohort sampled during active or convalescent COVID-19.

This clone was recorded at least ten times. The chain links TRBV5-6 to TRBJ1-1; D is unclear. Trimming stripped 3 bases from V and 0 bases from J, with 6 bases between. The length of the CDR3 is 13 residues. Per germline, CDR1 SGHDT and CDR2 YYEEEE. CDR3 sequence (DNA): TGTGCCAGCAGCTCAGATATGAACACTGAAGCTTTCTTT. It codes for CASSSDMNTEAFF.

Written as DNA, the CDR3 is TGTGCCAGCACCCCGACAGGGACTGAAACTGAAGCTTTCTTT. It specifies CASTPTGTETEAFF. The chain couples TRBV7-6 to TRBJ1-1, with 7 bases aligning to TRBD1. Germline assignment: CDR1 SGHVS and CDR2 FNYEAQ. The CDR3 covers 14 residues. V was pared by 7 bases and J by 5 bases, with 10 bases of the junction left unmatched.

The chain has TRBV3-1 (or the pseudogene TRBV3-2) and TRBJ2-5, with TRBD2 matching over 9 bases. V dropped 2 bases and J dropped 4; count of bases not matched to a gene: 2. CDR3 length equals 14 residues. In germline, CDR1 is LGHDT, CDR2 YNNKEL (reference sequence). The CDR3 DNA is TGTGCCAGCAGCCAACGCGGGGGGGTAGAGACCCAGTACTTC. Its translation: CASSQRGGVETQYF.

This clone was seen just once. The rearrangement uses TRBV28 and TRBJ2-7, with D perhaps TRBD1 (6 bases). V dropped 1 base and J dropped 8 bases, with 21 bases sitting between them. This CDR3 spans 16 amino acids. From germline, CDR1 is MDHEN and CDR2 SYDVKM. The chain's CDR3 is CASSLFAVGSGTQQYF. The CDR3 DNA reads as TGTGCCAGCAGTTTATTCGCAGTCGGCTCCGGGACACAGCAGTACTTC.

J is TRBJ1-2 and V is TRBV7-8, with D maybe TRBD1 (6 bases). This CDR3 comprises 13 residues. From germline, CDR1 is SGHVS and CDR2 FQNEAQ. Trimming removed 7 bases from V and 4 bases from J, with 13 bases in between. The CDR3 DNA reads as TGTGCCAGCACCCCAGGGGTTGGCTATGGCTACACCTTC. Translating gives CASTPGVGYGYTF.

The rearrangement links TRBV12-5 to TRBJ1-5, with D possibly matching TRBD1 (6 bases). Deletions cut 0 bases from V and 3 bases from J, with 21 bases between. The CDR3 is 19 amino acids. Germline V gene lookup returns CDR1 LGHNT and CDR2 FRNRAP. The CDR3 DNA sequence: TGTGCTAGTGGTTTGGTACTTAGTGGGGGGGGCAGGAACAATCAGCCCCAGCATTTT. Translating it yields CASGLVLSGGGRNNQPQHF.

The gene calls are TRBV6-5 and TRBJ1-4; D is perhaps TRBD1 (6 bases). CDR1 MNHEY and CDR2 SVGAGI come from the germline V gene. The CDR3 sequence is 15 residues long. Trimming shortened V by 0 bases and J by 8 bases, and 13 bases separated the two germline ends. CDR3 residues: CASSYSGGTNEKLFF. CDR3 bases: TGTGCCAGCAGTTACTCGGGGGGGACAAACGAAAAACTGTTTTTT.

This clone was observed a handful of times. The chain recombines TRBV6-5 with TRBJ1-1, with D possibly being TRBD1 (6 bases). Germline CDR1 and CDR2: MNHEY and SVGAGI. V dropped 4 bases and J dropped 2 bases, with 8 bases sitting between them. This CDR3 is 13 amino acids long. CDR3 sequence (DNA): TGTGCCAGCAGTTTGGGACAAAACACTGAAGCTTTCTTT. Translating gives CASSLGQNTEAFF.

The V call is TRBV15, the J call TRBJ1-6, with D hard to call. The CDR3 runs to 15 residues. V was trimmed by 0 bases and J by 7 bases, leaving 10 bases between them. Germline V gives CDR1 LNHNV, CDR2 YYDKDF (reference sequence). The CDR3 DNA is TGTGCCACCAGCAGAGAAGGAGGGAGCAATTCACCCCTCCACTTT. This codes for CATSREGGSNSPLHF.

By share, this clone ranks as medium-sized (0.01 to 0.1%). The chain combines TRBV7-6 with TRBJ2-7; tentatively, D is TRBD2 (7 bases). The CDR3 is 18 amino acids. Trimming pared 1 base from V and 0 bases from J, leaving 19 bases between. CDR1 and CDR2 (germline): SGHVS, FNYEAQ. In DNA, the CDR3 is TGTGCCAGCAGCTTAGTAGGGGGGGAGACAGGAAACTCCTACGAGCAGTACTTC. It is translated as CASSLVGGETGNSYEQYF.

DNA for the CDR3: TGTGCCAGCGATGACAGACCTAATGAAAAACTGTTTTTT. Translated, it gives CASDDRPNEKLFF. The rearrangement uses TRBV2 and TRBJ1-4; a weak D match, TRBD1 (5 bases). This CDR3 contains 13 residues. The germline gives CDR1 SNHLY, CDR2 FYNNEI. Trimming took 8 bases from V and 3 from J, leaving 10 bases between them.

The J gene is TRBJ1-5, the V gene TRBV6-2 or TRBV6-3; D is ambiguous. The CDR3 extends over 14 amino acids. The ends were cut back, 2 bases at V and 3 bases at J, with 8 bases in the middle. Germline V gene data show CDR1 as MNHEY and CDR2 as SVGEGT. CDR3 sequence (DNA): TGTGCCAGCAGTTACGTTACAGACAATCAGCCCCAGCATTTT. This translates into CASSYVTDNQPQHF.

The chain couples TRBV7-2 to TRBJ2-3, with D perhaps TRBD2 (7 bases). Germline V lookup: CDR1 SGHTA, CDR2 FQGNSA. V lost 4 bases to trimming and J lost 6 bases, with 17 bases between them. This CDR3 region has 15 residues. The CDR3 region has the DNA TGTGCCAGCAGCTGGGGGGGCAGGCCGGAGGATACGCAGTATTTT. Its translation: CASSWGGRPEDTQYF.

The chain has TRBV6-2 or TRBV6-3 and TRBJ1-1, with D unresolved. Per germline, CDR1 MNHEY and CDR2 SVGEGT. With 5 bases removed from V and 0 bases from J, the gap between germline ends came to 7 bases. The CDR3 contains 13 residues. CDR3 amino acids: CASSKAMNTEAFF. CDR3 nucleotide sequence: TGTGCCAGCAGTAAAGCAATGAACACTGAAGCTTTCTTT.

V and J are TRBV19 and TRBJ2-7, with D possibly being TRBD1 (6 bases). The CDR3 is 13 amino acids. The germline V gene encodes CDR1 LNHDA and CDR2 SQIVND (reference sequence). The V end lost 5 bases, the J end lost 0 bases, and 8 bases lay between the germline ends. The CDR3 DNA reads TGTGCCAGTAGTTACAGGGTCTCCTACGAGCAGTACTTC. Translated: CASSYRVSYEQYF.